This TCR beta chain is from a study of cytomegalovirus exposure and HLA in healthy donors. Germline CDR1 SGDLS, CDR2 YYNGEE. This CDR3 has 18 amino acids. Unmatched junction bases numbered 6, after V lost 0 bases and J lost 6 bases. The PCR contained 60 Vbeta and 13 Jbeta primers. Data came from immunoSEQ multiplex PCR; TCRdb stores just in-frame clones and leaves some out. The table shows 200,000 to 250,000 clones, with nearly 80% occurring only once. This chain joins TRBV9 and TRBJ2-1; 16 nucleotides align to TRBD2. This receptor was identified in a man between 18 and 29 years old in good health and CMV-seronegative. The sample was PBMCs. CDR3 nucleotide sequence: TGTGCCAGCAGCGTAGGGGGACTAGCGGGAGGGCCGTCCAATGAGCAGTTCTTC. It codes for CASSVGGLAGGPSNEQFF.